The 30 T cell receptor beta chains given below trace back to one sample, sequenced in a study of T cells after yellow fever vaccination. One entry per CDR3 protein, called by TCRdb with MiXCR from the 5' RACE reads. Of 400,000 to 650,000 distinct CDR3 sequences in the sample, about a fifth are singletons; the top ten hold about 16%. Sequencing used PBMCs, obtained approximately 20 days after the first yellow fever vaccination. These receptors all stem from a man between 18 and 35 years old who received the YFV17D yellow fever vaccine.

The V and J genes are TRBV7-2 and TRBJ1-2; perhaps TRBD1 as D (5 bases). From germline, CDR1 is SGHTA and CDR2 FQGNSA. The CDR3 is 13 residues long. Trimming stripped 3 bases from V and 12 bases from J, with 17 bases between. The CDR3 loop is CASSFGRELRNTF. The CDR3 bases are TGTGCCAGCAGCTTTGGCAGGGAGTTACGAAACACCTTC. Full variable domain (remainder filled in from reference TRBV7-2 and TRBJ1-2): GAGVSQSPSNKVTEKGKDVELRCDPISGHTALYWYRQSLGQGLEFLIYFQGNSAPDKSGLPSDRFSAERTGGSVSTLTIQRTQQEDSAVYLCASSFGRELRNTFGSGTRLTVV.

For the CDR3, the DNA is TGTGCCAGCAGCCGTTCCTTTAGCGGGGGGGAGGATACGCAGTATTTT. Its translation is CASSRSFSGGEDTQYF. This sequence joins TRBV7-2 and TRBJ2-3, with 11 bases lining up with TRBD2. The ends lost 5 bases at V and 6 bases at J; junction bases unmatched: 10. CDR3 length: 16 amino acids. Germline-derived CDR1 and CDR2 are SGHTA and FQGNSA.

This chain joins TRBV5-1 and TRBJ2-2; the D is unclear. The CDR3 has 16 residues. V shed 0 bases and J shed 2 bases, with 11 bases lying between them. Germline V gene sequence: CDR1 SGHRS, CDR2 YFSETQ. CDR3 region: CASSLVGSQNTGELFF. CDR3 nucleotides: TGCGCCAGCAGCTTGGTAGGCAGCCAAAACACCGGGGAGCTGTTTTTT. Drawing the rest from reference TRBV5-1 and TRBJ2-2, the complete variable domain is KAGVTQTPRYLIKTRGQQVTLSCSPISGHRSVSWYQQTPGQGLQFLFEYFSETQRNKGNFPGRFSGRQFSNSRSEMNVSTLELGDSALYLCASSLVGSQNTGELFFGEGSRLTVL.

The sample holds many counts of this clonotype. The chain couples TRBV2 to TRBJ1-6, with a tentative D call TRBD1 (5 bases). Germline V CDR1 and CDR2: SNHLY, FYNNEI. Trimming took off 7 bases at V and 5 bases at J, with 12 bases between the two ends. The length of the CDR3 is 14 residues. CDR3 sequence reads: CASKTDSHNSPLHF. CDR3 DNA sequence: TGTGCCAGCAAGACCGACAGCCATAATTCACCCCTCCACTTT.

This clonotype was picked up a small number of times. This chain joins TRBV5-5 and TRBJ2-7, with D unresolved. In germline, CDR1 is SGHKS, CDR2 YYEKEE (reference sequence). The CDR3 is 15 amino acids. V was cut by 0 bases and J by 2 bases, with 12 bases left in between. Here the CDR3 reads CASSLEGNKPYEQYF. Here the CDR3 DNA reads TGTGCCAGCAGCTTGGAAGGGAATAAGCCCTACGAGCAGTACTTC.

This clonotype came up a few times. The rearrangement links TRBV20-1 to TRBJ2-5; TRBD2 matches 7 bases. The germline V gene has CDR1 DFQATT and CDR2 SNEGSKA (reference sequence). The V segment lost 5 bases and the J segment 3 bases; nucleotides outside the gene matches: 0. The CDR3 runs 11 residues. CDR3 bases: TGCAGTGCTCGGGGGGAAGAGACCCAGTACTTC. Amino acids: CSARGEETQYF.

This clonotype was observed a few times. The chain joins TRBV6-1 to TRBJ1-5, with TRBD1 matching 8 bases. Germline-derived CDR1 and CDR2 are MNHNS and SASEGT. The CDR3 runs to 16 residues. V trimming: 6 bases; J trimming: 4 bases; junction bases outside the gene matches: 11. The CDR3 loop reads CASSRHRDRRNQPQHF. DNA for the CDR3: TGTGCCAGCAGCCGACACCGGGACAGGAGAAATCAGCCCCAGCATTTT.

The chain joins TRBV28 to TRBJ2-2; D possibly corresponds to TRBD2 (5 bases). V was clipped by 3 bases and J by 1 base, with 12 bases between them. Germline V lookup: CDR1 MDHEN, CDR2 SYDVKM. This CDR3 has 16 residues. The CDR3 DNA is TGTGCCAGCAGTTTGGGGAGTTCCTGGAACACCGGGGAGCTGTTTTTT. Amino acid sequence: CASSLGSSWNTGELFF. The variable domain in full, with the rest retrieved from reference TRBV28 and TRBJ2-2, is DVKVTQSSRYLVKRTGEKVFLECVQDMDHENMFWYRQDPGLGLRLIYFSYDVKMKEKGDIPEGYSVSREKKERFSLILESASTNQTSMYLCASSLGSSWNTGELFFGEGSRLTVL.

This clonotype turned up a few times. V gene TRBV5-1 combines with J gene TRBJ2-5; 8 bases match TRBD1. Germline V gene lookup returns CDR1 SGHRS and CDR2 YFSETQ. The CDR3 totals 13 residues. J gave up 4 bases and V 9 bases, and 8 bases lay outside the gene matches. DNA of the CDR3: TGCGCCACCACCGACAGGGGTCGAGAGACCCAGTACTTC. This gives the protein CATTDRGRETQYF.

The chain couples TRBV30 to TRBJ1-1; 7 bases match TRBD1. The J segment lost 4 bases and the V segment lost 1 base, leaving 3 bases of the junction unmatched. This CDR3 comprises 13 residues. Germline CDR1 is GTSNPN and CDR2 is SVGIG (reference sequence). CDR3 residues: CAWSETGLTEAFF. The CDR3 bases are TGTGCCTGGAGTGAGACAGGGCTCACTGAAGCTTTCTTT.

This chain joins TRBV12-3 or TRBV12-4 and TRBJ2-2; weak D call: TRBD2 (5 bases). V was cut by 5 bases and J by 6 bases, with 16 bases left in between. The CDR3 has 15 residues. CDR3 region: CASSLTRGYAGELFF. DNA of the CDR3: TGTGCCAGCAGTCTCACCCGGGGTTACGCCGGGGAGCTGTTTTTT.

DNA for the CDR3: TGCAGTGCTAGAGATACGAGGGGCACTGAAGCTTTCTTT. Translating gives CSARDTRGTEAFF. The genes are TRBV20-1 and TRBJ1-1; a possible D gene is TRBD1 (5 bases). There are 13 residues in the CDR3. Germline CDR1 and CDR2: DFQATT and SNEGSKA (reference sequence). Trimming took 0 bases from V and 4 from J, leaving 9 bases between them.

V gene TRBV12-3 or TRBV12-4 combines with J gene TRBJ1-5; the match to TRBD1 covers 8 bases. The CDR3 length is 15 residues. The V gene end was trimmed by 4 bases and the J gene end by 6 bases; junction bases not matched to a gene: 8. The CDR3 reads CASSWGRGHGQPQHF. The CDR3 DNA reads TGTGCCAGCAGTTGGGGCAGGGGGCACGGTCAGCCCCAGCATTTT.

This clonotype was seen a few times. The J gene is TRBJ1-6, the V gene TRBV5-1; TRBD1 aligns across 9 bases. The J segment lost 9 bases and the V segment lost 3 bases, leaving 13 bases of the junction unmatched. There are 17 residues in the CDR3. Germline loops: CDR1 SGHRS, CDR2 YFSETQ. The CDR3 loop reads CASSSAWTGDRGSPLHF. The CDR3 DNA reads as TGCGCCAGCAGCTCCGCATGGACAGGGGATCGTGGTTCACCCCTCCACTTT.

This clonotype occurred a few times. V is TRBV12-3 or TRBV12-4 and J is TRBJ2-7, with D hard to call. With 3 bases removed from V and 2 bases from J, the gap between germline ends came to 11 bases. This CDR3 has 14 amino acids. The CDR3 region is CASSLIEATYEQYF. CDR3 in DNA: TGTGCCAGCAGTTTGATCGAGGCTACCTACGAGCAGTACTTC.

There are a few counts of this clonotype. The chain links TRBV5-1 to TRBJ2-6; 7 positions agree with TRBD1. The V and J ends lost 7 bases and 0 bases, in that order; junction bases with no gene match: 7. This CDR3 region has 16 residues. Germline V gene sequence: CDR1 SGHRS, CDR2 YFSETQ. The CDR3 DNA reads TGCGCCAGCGACAGGGACCCGAGCTCTGGGGCCAACGTCCTGACTTTC. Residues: CASDRDPSSGANVLTF. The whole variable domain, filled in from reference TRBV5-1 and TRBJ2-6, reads KAGVTQTPRYLIKTRGQQVTLSCSPISGHRSVSWYQQTPGQGLQFLFEYFSETQRNKGNFPGRFSGRQFSNSRSEMNVSTLELGDSALYLCASDRDPSSGANVLTFGAGSRLTVL.

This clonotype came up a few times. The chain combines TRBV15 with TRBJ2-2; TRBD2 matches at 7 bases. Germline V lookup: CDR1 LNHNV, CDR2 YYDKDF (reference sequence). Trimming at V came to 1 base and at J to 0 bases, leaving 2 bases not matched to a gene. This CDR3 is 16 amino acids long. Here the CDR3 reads CATSRASGANTGELFF. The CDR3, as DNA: TGTGCCACCAGCAGAGCCAGCGGGGCGAACACCGGGGAGCTGTTTTTT.

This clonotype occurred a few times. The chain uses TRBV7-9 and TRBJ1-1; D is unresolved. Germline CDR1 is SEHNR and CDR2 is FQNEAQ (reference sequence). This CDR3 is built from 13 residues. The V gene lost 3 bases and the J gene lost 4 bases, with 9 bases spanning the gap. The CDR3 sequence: CASSFYEGTEAFF. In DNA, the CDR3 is TGTGCCAGCAGCTTTTACGAAGGCACTGAAGCTTTCTTT. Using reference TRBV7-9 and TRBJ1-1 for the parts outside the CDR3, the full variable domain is DTGVSQNPRHKITKRGQNVTFRCDPISEHNRLYWYRQTLGQGPEFLTYFQNEAQLEKSRLLSDRFSAERPKGSFSTLEIQRTEQGDSAMYLCASSFYEGTEAFFGQGTRLTVV.

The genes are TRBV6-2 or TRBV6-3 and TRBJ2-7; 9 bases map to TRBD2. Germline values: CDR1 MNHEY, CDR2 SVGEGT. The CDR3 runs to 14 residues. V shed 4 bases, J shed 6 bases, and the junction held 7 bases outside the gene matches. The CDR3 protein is CASSSSGATGEQYV. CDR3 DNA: TGTGCCAGCAGTTCTAGCGGGGCAACGGGCGAGCAGTACGTC.

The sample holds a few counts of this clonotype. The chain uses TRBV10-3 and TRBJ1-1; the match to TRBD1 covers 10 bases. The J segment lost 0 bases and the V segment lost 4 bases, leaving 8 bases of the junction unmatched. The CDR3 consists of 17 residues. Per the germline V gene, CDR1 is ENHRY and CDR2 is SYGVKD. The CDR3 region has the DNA TGTGCCATCAGTGGGGGACAGGGGAAGGGGCTGAACACTGAAGCTTTCTTT. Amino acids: CAISGGQGKGLNTEAFF.

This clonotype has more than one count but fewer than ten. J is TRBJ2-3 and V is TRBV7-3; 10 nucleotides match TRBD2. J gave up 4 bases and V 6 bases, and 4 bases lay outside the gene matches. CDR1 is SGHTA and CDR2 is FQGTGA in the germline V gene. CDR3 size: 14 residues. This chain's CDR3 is CASRGTSVADTQYF. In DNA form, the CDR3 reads TGTGCCAGCAGGGGGACTAGCGTGGCAGATACGCAGTATTTT.

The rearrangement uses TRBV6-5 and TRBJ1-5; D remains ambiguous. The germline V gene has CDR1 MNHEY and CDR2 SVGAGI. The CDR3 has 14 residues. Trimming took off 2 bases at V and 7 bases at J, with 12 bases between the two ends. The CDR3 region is CASSYGRQGQPQHF. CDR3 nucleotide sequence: TGTGCCAGCAGTTACGGGCGGCAAGGACAGCCCCAGCATTTT.

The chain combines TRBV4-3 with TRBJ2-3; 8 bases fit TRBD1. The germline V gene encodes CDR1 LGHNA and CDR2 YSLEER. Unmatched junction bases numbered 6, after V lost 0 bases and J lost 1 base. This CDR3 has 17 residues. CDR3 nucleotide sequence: TGCGCCAGCAGCCAAGATTCCAGGGGGCGTGGCACAGATACGCAGTATTTT. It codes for CASSQDSRGRGTDTQYF.

Here the CDR3 reads CASTELLVNEQFF. Written as DNA, the CDR3 is TGTGCCAGCACCGAATTACTAGTTAATGAGCAGTTCTTC. The chain uses TRBV7-9 and TRBJ2-1; a weak D match, TRBD2 (5 bases). Trimming took 7 bases from V and 7 from J, leaving 14 bases between them. Germline values: CDR1 SEHNR, CDR2 FQNEAQ (reference sequence). The length of the CDR3 is 13 residues.

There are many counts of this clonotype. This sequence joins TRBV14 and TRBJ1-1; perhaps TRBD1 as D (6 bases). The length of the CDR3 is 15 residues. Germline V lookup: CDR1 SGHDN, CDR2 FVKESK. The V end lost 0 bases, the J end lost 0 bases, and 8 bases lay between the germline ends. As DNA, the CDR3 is TGTGCCAGCAGCCAAGAGGGGGCTCTGAACACTGAAGCTTTCTTT. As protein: CASSQEGALNTEAFF. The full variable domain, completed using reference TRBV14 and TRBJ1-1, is EAGVTQFPSHSVIEKGQTVTLRCDPISGHDNLYWYRRVMGKEIKFLLHFVKESKQDESGMPNNRFLAERTGGTYSTLKVQPAELEDSGVYFCASSQEGALNTEAFFGQGTRLTVV.

DNA for the CDR3: TGCAGTGCTAGACCGACTAGCGGGGGGGCGTATACGCAGTATTTT. It yields the protein CSARPTSGGAYTQYF. The chain carries TRBV20-1 and TRBJ2-3, with 14 bases identical to TRBD2. The V gene's germline CDR1 is DFQATT and CDR2 SNEGSKA (reference sequence). This CDR3 comprises 15 residues. V gave up 2 bases and J gave up 7 bases; unmatched junction bases: 5.

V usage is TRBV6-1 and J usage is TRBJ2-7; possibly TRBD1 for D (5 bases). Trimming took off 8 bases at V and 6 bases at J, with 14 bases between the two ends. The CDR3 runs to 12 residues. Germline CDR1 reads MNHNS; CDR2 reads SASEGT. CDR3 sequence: CASGRQGTEQYF. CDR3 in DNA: TGTGCCAGCGGCCGCCAGGGAACCGAGCAGTACTTC.

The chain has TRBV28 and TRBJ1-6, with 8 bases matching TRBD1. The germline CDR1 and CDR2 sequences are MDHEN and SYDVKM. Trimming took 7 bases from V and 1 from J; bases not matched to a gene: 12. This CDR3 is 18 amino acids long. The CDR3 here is CASTRTQGAGSYNSPLHF. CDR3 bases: TGTGCCAGCACCAGGACGCAGGGGGCAGGTTCCTATAATTCACCCCTCCACTTT.

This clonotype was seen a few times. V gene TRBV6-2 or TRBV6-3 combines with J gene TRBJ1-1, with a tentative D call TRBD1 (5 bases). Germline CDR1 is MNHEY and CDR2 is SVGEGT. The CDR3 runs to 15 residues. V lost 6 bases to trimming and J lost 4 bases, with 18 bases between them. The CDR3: CASSPPRAGFTEAFF. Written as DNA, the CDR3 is TGTGCCAGCAGCCCTCCCCGGGCAGGGTTCACTGAAGCTTTCTTT.

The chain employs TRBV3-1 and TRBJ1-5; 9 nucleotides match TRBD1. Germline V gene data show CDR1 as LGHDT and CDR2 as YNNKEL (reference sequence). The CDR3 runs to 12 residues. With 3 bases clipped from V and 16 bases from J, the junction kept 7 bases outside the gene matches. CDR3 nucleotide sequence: TGTGCCAGCAGCCAGGACAGGGGTAGAGTACATTTT. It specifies CASSQDRGRVHF.